The rows below give T cell receptor beta chains drawn from one sample of a study of Ad26.COV2.S vaccination and SARS-CoV-2 variants. The table came from immunoSEQ multiplex PCR; TCRdb's copy has only in-frame clones and leaves some out. The table includes 400,000 or so clones, around nine tenths detected once. Here the sequenced sample was peripheral blood, taken in a trial of Ad26.COV2.S vaccine versus placebo. All receptors come from a person between 18 and 65 years old who received the Ad26.COV2.S COVID-19 vaccine or a placebo. Each CDR3 is given with its conserved first and last residue. The D gene is left open where the match is weak. Rows give clone size only sometimes, using once, few, many, or a class for an expanded clone.

>TRBJ1-2|NA|TRBD1|15|TRBV9
TGTGCCAGCAGTCCGGGGACAGGGGGTTTGAGCGGCTACACCTTC
CASSPGTGGLSGYTF
>TRBJ1-2|NA|NA|14|TRBV6-5
TGTGCCAGCAGTTACTCCCCGGGGCGAGATGGCTACACCTTC
CASSYSPGRDGYTF
>TRBJ2-5|NA|NA|14|TRBV2
TGTGCCAGCAGGGTTACAGGGGGGGACGAGACCCAGTACTTC
CASRVTGGDETQYF
>TRBJ1-1|NA|NA|14|TRBV4-3
TGCGCCAGCAGCCAAGATCGAGAGAACACTGAAGCTTTCTTT
CASSQDRENTEAFF
>TRBJ1-5|NA|NA|13|TRBV6-5
TGTGCCAGTGTGTTGAGGGGGGATCAGCCCCAGCATTTT
CASVLRGDQPQHF
>TRBJ1-1|NA|NA|12|TRBV7-8
TGTGCCAGCAGCCAGATGAACACTGAAGCTTTCTTT
CASSQMNTEAFF
>TRBJ2-7|NA|NA|15|TRBV7-9
TGTGCCAGCAGCCGGGGGGCAGGAAGCTCCTACGAGCAGTACTTC
CASSRGAGSSYEQYF
>TRBJ2-7|NA|TRBD1|13|TRBV6-5
TGTGCCAGCAGACCGGGACAGGGAAGCGAGCAGTACTTC
CASRPGQGSEQYF
>TRBJ1-2|NA|TRBD1|12|TRBV7-2
TGTGCCAGCAGCCTGTACAGGGGTGGCTACACCTTC
CASSLYRGGYTF
>TRBJ2-7|NA|TRBD2|16|TRBV5-1
TGCGCCAGCAGCTTTTCAGCTAGCGGGGGGGCCTGGGAGCAGTACTTC
CASSFSASGGAWEQYF
>TRBJ2-1|NA|NA|14|TRBV5-6
TGTGCCAGCAGCTTGGGTAGTACCTACAATGAGCAGTTCTTC
CASSLGSTYNEQFF
>TRBJ1-1|NA|NA|18|TRBV5-1
TGCGCCAGCAGCTTGGAATCCGGGGGGGTGGTTTTGAACACTGAAGCTTTCTTT
CASSLESGGVVLNTEAFF
>TRBJ2-1|NA|NA|14|TRBV11-3
TGTGCCAGCAGCCTAAGCGGGGACAACCTCGAACAGTTCTTC
CASSLSGDNLEQFF
>TRBJ2-7|NA|TRBD1|13|TRBV11-3
TGTGCCAGCAGCCGAGGGACAGCCTACGAGCAGTACTTC
CASSRGTAYEQYF
>TRBJ1-1|once|NA|18|TRBV5-5
TGTGCCAGCAGCTTGGGGGGCTTCATGGGGCGTCTCCTCTGGGAAGCTTTCTTT
CASSLGGFMGRLLWEAFF